A selection of T cell receptor beta chains follows, all from one sample in a study of blood T cell repertoires in COVID-19. Here immunoSEQ multiplex PCR was the method, and the copy in TCRdb shows in-frame clones only, minus some. The table records some 70,000 clones, about nine tenths of them present only once. The sequenced sample consisted of peripheral blood. The source of these receptors is a middle-aged man with active COVID-19. Each CDR3 is given with its conserved first and last residue. The D gene is left open where the match is weak. The size field is filled for only some rows; it gives once, few, many or a size class.

>TRBV14|-|TRBJ2-5|TRBD1
CASSQQGAGTQYF
TGTGCCAGCAGCCAACAGGGGGCGGGGACCCAGTACTTC
>TRBV28|-|TRBJ2-3|-
CASSLLTDTQYF
TGTGCCAGCAGCCTTTTAACAGATACGCAGTATTTT
>TRBV5-5|-|TRBJ1-5|TRBD1
CASRPGTGNQPQHF
TGTGCCAGCAGACCCGGGACAGGCAATCAGCCCCAGCATTTT
>TRBV9|few|TRBJ1-5|-
CASSLGPAQPQHF
TGTGCCAGCAGCTTGGGGCCGGCTCAGCCCCAGCATTTT
>TRBV7-2|-|TRBJ2-1|TRBD2
CASSPGKGIAGGPTDEQFF
TGTGCCAGCAGCCCCGGCAAGGGGATAGCGGGAGGTCCCACCGATGAGCAGTTCTTC
>TRBV6-4|-|TRBJ2-1|TRBD2
CASSVGLAGGRYNEQFF
TGTGCCAGCAGTGTGGGACTAGCGGGAGGAAGGTACAATGAGCAGTTCTTC
>TRBV3-1/TRBV3-2|-|TRBJ2-3|TRBD2
CASSQDLLAGAGDTQYF
TGTGCCAGCAGCCAAGATCTGCTAGCGGGGGCGGGAGATACGCAGTATTTT
>TRBV28|-|TRBJ2-5|TRBD1
CASRSLPGQVQETQYF
TGTGCCAGCCGATCGCTACCGGGACAGGTCCAAGAGACCCAGTACTTC
>TRBV4-2|-|TRBJ2-1|TRBD2
CASSQLAGDYNEQFF
TGTGCCAGCAGCCAACTAGCGGGGGACTACAATGAGCAGTTCTTC
>TRBV28|-|TRBJ2-7|TRBD1
CASSAGTGDEQYF
TGTGCCAGCAGTGCCGGGACAGGGGACGAGCAGTACTTC
>TRBV19|-|TRBJ2-3|TRBD2
CASQNLAGFTDTQYF
TGTGCCAGTCAAAATCTAGCGGGCTTCACAGATACGCAGTATTTT
>TRBV28|-|TRBJ1-4|-
CASSLGGGAVNEKLFF
TGTGCCAGCAGTTTAGGAGGCGGGGCTGTTAATGAAAAACTGTTTTTT
>TRBV7-2|-|TRBJ2-4|-
CASSLGAGSGNIQYF
TGTGCCAGCAGCTTAGGGGCAGGGTCGGGAAACATTCAGTACTTC
>TRBV28|few|TRBJ2-7|-
CASSFGGFEQYF
TGTGCCAGCAGTTTTGGAGGGTTCGAGCAGTACTTC
>TRBV7-2|-|TRBJ2-1|TRBD2
CASSLGALRGANEQFF
TGTGCCAGCAGCTTAGGGGCGTTGCGGGGGGCAAATGAGCAGTTCTTC
>TRBV19|few|TRBJ1-1|-
CASSRLIFVRRGDTEAFF
TGTGCCAGTAGTAGATTGATTTTTGTTCGGCGCGGAGACACTGAAGCTTTCTTT
>TRBV9|-|TRBJ1-2|-
CASSVDQGFQGYTF
TGTGCCAGCAGCGTAGACCAGGGATTTCAGGGCTACACCTTC
>TRBV15|-|TRBJ2-1|TRBD2
CATSRDEGGSGDNEQFF
TGTGCCACCAGCAGAGATGAAGGTGGTAGCGGGGACAATGAGCAGTTCTTC
>TRBV7-8|few|TRBJ1-5|-
CASSSEIGQGNQPQHF
TGTGCCAGCAGCTCCGAAATCGGGCAGGGGAATCAGCCCCAGCATTTT
>TRBV27|-|TRBJ1-5|-
CASSSGGAIGNQPQHF
TGTGCCAGCAGTAGCGGCGGGGCCATTGGCAATCAGCCCCAGCATTTT
>TRBV28|-|TRBJ1-5|-
CASSFVEGRGQPQHF
TGTGCCAGCAGTTTTGTGGAGGGTAGGGGTCAGCCCCAGCATTTT
>TRBV7-8|-|TRBJ2-4|-
CASSSPSLGLQYF
TGTGCCAGCAGCTCCCCCTCCCTGGGCCTGCAGTACTTC
>TRBV18|once|TRBJ1-1|-
CASSVQGMNTEAFF
TGTGCCAGCTCAGTCCAGGGCATGAACACTGAAGCTTTCTTT
>TRBV5-1|-|TRBJ2-2|-
CASSIHTDSIGELFF
TGCGCCAGCAGCATACATACCGACAGCATCGGGGAGCTGTTTTTT
>TRBV6-4|-|TRBJ2-1|-
CASSTDPGGNEQFF
TGTGCCAGCAGCACGGATCCCGGGGGCAATGAGCAGTTCTTC
>TRBV21-1|once|TRBJ2-1|-
CARLYGEALYNEQFF
TGTGCCAGGTTATACGGGGAGGCCCTGTACAATGAGCAGTTCTTC
>TRBV4-2|once|TRBJ1-2|TRBD1
CASSEYGQGADGYTF
TGTGCCAGCAGCGAATACGGACAGGGGGCTGATGGCTACACCTTC
>TRBV27|once|TRBJ2-2|-
CASSLSRGTGELFF
TGTGCCAGCAGTTTATCTAGGGGCACCGGGGAGCTGTTTTTT
>TRBV6-5|once|TRBJ1-2|-
CASHYREDYGYTF
TGTGCCAGCCATTACCGGGAGGACTATGGCTACACCTTC
>TRBV9|few|TRBJ1-2|-
CASSSGDAYGYTF
TGTGCCAGCAGTAGTGGAGACGCCTATGGCTACACCTTC
>TRBV7-9|-|TRBJ1-2|-
CASRPTGYGYTF
TGTGCCAGCAGACCCACAGGGTATGGCTACACCTTC
>TRBV30|once|TRBJ2-1|-
CAWRGNNEQFF
TGTGCCTGGCGGGGTAACAATGAGCAGTTCTTC
>TRBV27|once|TRBJ2-3|-
CASSLSGATGSTDTQYF
TGTGCCAGCAGCTTATCGGGAGCTACAGGGAGCACAGATACGCAGTATTTT
>TRBV15|-|TRBJ2-5|-
CATSMEGAETQYF
TGTGCCACCAGCATGGAGGGAGCAGAGACCCAGTACTTC
>TRBV7-7|-|TRBJ2-1|TRBD2
CASSPATSGRYEQFF
TGTGCCAGCAGCCCCGCGACTAGCGGGAGATATGAGCAGTTCTTC
>TRBV30|-|TRBJ1-5|TRBD1
CAWTTGGNQPQHF
TGTGCCTGGACCACAGGGGGCAATCAGCCCCAGCATTTT
>TRBV5-1|-|TRBJ1-2|-
CASSPTPAGNYGYTF
TGCGCCAGCAGCCCCACTCCCGCAGGGAACTATGGCTACACCTTC
>TRBV2|once|TRBJ1-3|-
CASTADSGNTIYF
TGTGCCAGCACCGCGGACTCTGGAAACACCATATATTTT
>TRBV19|-|TRBJ1-1|-
CASSISVNTEAFF
TGTGCCAGTAGTATATCTGTGAACACTGAAGCTTTCTTT
>TRBV5-1|-|TRBJ1-2|TRBD1
CASSPRQGYGYTF
TGCGCCAGCAGCCCTAGACAGGGCTATGGCTACACCTTC
>TRBV11-3|-|TRBJ2-2|-
CASSLQGTSTGELFF
TGTGCCAGCAGCCTACAGGGGACTAGCACCGGGGAGCTGTTTTTT
>TRBV19|-|TRBJ2-1|-
CASSTFDNEQFF
TGTGCCAGTAGTACCTTCGACAATGAGCAGTTCTTC
>TRBV9|-|TRBJ2-2|TRBD1
CASSNDRGLNTGELFF
TGTGCCAGCAGCAACGACAGGGGGCTGAACACCGGGGAGCTGTTTTTT
>TRBV6-5|-|TRBJ2-5|-
CASSYSRGLGTQYF
TGTGCCAGCAGTTACTCGAGAGGGCTGGGGACCCAGTACTTC
>TRBV9|-|TRBJ1-1|-
CASSVDSGGDTEAFF
TGTGCCAGCAGCGTAGACTCCGGGGGGGACACTGAAGCTTTCTTT
>TRBV6-2/TRBV6-3|-|TRBJ1-5|-
CASSSLRLSTQPQHF
TGTGCCAGCAGTTCCCTTAGACTGTCAACTCAGCCCCAGCATTTT
>TRBV7-2|-|TRBJ1-2|-
CASSLAQNYGYTF
TGTGCCAGCAGCTTGGCTCAGAACTATGGCTACACCTTC
>TRBV7-7|-|TRBJ2-1|TRBD1
CASSLGTGRNEQFF
TGTGCTAGCAGCTTAGGGACAGGGCGGAATGAGCAGTTCTTC
>TRBV4-1|-|TRBJ2-2|-
CASSHQGHTNGELFF
TGCGCCAGCAGCCATCAGGGGCACACCAACGGGGAGCTGTTTTTT
>TRBV5-1|-|TRBJ2-1|TRBD1
CASSLAGQSYNEQFF
TGCGCCAGCAGCTTGGCGGGACAGTCCTACAATGAGCAGTTCTTC
>TRBV15|once|TRBJ1-5|TRBD1
CATSSGTVSSNQPQHF
TGTGCCACCAGCAGCGGGACAGTCTCTAGCAATCAGCCCCAGCATTTT
>TRBV7-3|-|TRBJ2-3|-
CASSLREGRTDTQYF
TGTGCCAGCAGCTTACGGGAAGGTCGCACAGATACGCAGTATTTT
>TRBV7-2|once|TRBJ1-2|-
CASSLSQGLYYGYTF
TGTGCCAGCAGCCTGTCCCAGGGGCTGTACTATGGCTACACCTTC
>TRBV5-1|-|TRBJ2-7|-
CASSLQGNEQYF
TGCGCCAGCAGCTTGCAGGGGAACGAGCAGTACTTC
>TRBV28|-|TRBJ2-7|-
CASFTGYSSYEQYF
TGTGCCAGCTTTACAGGGTATAGCTCCTACGAGCAGTACTTC
>TRBV6-1|-|TRBJ1-2|-
CASSETGPNYGYTF
TGTGCCAGCAGTGAGACAGGACCTAACTATGGCTACACCTTC
>TRBV6-2/TRBV6-3|few|TRBJ1-5|-
CASSWTATGGNQPQHF
TGTGCCAGCAGTTGGACGGCTACCGGGGGCAATCAGCCCCAGCATTTT
>TRBV5-1|-|TRBJ2-2|-
CASLGGGKNTGELFF
TGCGCCAGCCTCGGGGGTGGGAAGAACACCGGGGAGCTGTTTTTT
>TRBV4-3|-|TRBJ2-2|TRBD1
CASSPGQGYTGELFF
TGCGCCAGCAGCCCCGGACAGGGGTACACCGGGGAGCTGTTTTTT
>TRBV2|-|TRBJ2-3|TRBD2
CASNKGTSGSTDTQYF
TGTGCCAGCAACAAAGGGACTAGCGGGAGCACAGATACGCAGTATTTT